This entry describes one T cell receptor beta chain. Its specificity is not known. This sample stems from a study of cytomegalovirus exposure and HLA in healthy donors. It was with 60 Vbeta and 13 Jbeta primers that the PCR ran. Clones were sequenced by immunoSEQ multiplex PCR, and TCRdb holds only the in-frame ones, with some missing. This sample has 240,000 or so clones, with roughly 87% found just once. Germline V gene sequence: CDR1 SGHTA, CDR2 FQGNSA. The length of the CDR3 is 15 residues. Trimming stripped 5 bases from V and 5 bases from J, with 15 bases between. Findings and caveats of the study: Further analysis was carried out later, and it showed several of the most significant clusters appearing linked to common viral pathogens. Reported findings show TCR beta sequences accurately forecast HLA-A and HLA-B alleles in most subjects.

The sequenced material came from PBMCs. This sequence joins TRBV7-2 and TRBJ1-4; a possible D gene is TRBD1 (6 bases). The TCR was taken from a woman aged 40 to 50 in good health and CMV-seropositive. The CDR3 region has the DNA TGTGCCAGCAGCGGTACAGGGCTGATAAATGAAAAACTGTTTTTT. It encodes CASSGTGLINEKLFF.